This TCR beta chain was sequenced in a study of beta chain features in type 1 diabetes. Whole-study context: Examination of sorted cells across all samples involved more than 100,000,000 cells.

As to this clone: The antigen remains undetermined.

Losses at the gene ends were 3 bases for V and 4 bases for J; bases not matched to a gene: 1. This CDR3 contains 13 residues. Per the germline V gene, CDR1 is SGHNT and CDR2 is YYREEE (reference sequence). As every portion of the isolated RNA was reverse transcribed, the sequencing read expressed TCRB transcripts. The data were produced by immunoSEQ multiplex PCR, yet TCRdb's version contains in-frame clones alone and is incomplete. Among 200,000 to 300,000 clones listed, roughly 20% were seen once. Isolation of CD4+ naive, central memory, regulatory and stem cell-like memory cells was achieved by sorting via CD45RO/CCR7/CD25/CD127/CD95/CD27. Whole-study results and caveats: Patients' naive, central memory and regulatory TCRB repertoires appeared more alike than those of healthy donors. PCR, the amplification step, might favor shorter templates, equally in patients and controls. Patients with Type 1 diabetes showed moderately but significantly shorter TCRB CDR3s in all four CD4+ subsets.

The TCR comes from a woman aged 40 to 49 with type 1 diabetes. The sample taken for sequencing was naive CD4+ T cells from blood. The gene calls are TRBV5-4 and TRBJ1-2; 9 bases match TRBD1. CDR3 region: CASSSTGGYGYTF. The CDR3 DNA follows: TGTGCCAGCAGCTCGACAGGGGGCTATGGCTACACCTTC. The complete variable domain, with remaining parts taken from reference TRBV5-4 and TRBJ1-2, reads ETGVTQSPTHLIKTRGQQVTLRCSSQSGHNTVSWYQQALGQGPQFIFQYYREEENGRGNFPPRFSGLQFPNYSSELNVNALELDDSALYLCASSSTGGYGYTFGSGTRLTVV.